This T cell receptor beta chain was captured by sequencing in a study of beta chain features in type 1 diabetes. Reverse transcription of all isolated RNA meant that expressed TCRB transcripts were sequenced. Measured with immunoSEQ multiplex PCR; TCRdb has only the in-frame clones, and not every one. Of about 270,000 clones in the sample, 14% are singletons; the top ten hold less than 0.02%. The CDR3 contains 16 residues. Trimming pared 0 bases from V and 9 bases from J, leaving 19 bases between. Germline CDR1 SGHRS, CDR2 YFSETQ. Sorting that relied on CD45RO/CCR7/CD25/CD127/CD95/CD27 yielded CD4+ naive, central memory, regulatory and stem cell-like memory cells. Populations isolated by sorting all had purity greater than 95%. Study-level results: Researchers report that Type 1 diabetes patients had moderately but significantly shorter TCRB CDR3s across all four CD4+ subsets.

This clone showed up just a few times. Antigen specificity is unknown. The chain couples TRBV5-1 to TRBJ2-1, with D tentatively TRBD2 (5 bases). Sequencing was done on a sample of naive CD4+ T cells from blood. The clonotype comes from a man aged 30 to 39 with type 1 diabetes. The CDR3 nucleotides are TGCGCCAGCAGCTTGGAGGCTAGCCTAGACCTAACTGAGCAGTTCTTC. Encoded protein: CASSLEASLDLTEQFF.